This entry is about one T cell receptor (beta chain). This record belongs to a study of shared clonotypes between healthy human individuals. Several immunoSEQ 96-well plates shared each subset's DNA, each plate a replicate. Original methodology: Sequence data from immunoSEQ were junction-only and lacked quality scores; consequently, filtering differed. The repertoire was sequenced with immunoSEQ multiplex PCR; TCRdb's copy has only in-frame clones and lacks some. V and J calls and clone size come straight from that table; D and trimming were deduced from the DNA. The data contain 490,000 or so clones, 70% to 80% of them singletons. This CDR3 region has 17 residues. Healthy adults negative for HIV, lacking recent acute infections or vaccinations, served as donors.

What was sequenced was PBMCs. The gene calls are TRBV1 and TRBJ2-3; no check of the table's D call, TRBD2, against the DNA was made. TRBV1 is deemed a pseudogene. The TCR originated in a woman aged 40 to 55 in good health. Some clones in this sample may be carry-over from other donors' samples. CDR3 DNA sequence: TGCACCAGCAGCCAAGATCTTCTGGGGAGGCGCACAGATACGCAGTATTTT. The encoded protein is CTSSQDLLGRRTDTQYF.